This entry lists 14 T cell receptor beta chains sequenced from one sample in a study of response to subunit inactivated influenza vaccine. Each CDR3 protein gets one entry after TCRdb re-called the RT-PCR reads with MiXCR. The table lists fewer than 700,000 distinct CDR3 sequences, roughly 13% of them singletons. The source material was PBMCs from blood, sampled roughly 47 days after vaccination. The receptor source for this set is a man over 45 who received an inactivated influenza vaccine.

This chain connects TRBV28 to TRBJ2-7, with 9 nucleotides matching TRBD1. Germline loops: CDR1 MDHEN, CDR2 SYDVKM. The V gene end was trimmed by 3 bases and the J gene end by 0 bases; junction bases not matched to a gene: 3. CDR3 length equals 15 residues. DNA of the CDR3: TGTGCCAGCAGTTTTCCGGACAGGGGCTCCTACGAGCAGTACTTC. Its translation is CASSFPDRGSYEQYF.

There are a few counts of this clonotype. The chain couples TRBV6-1 to TRBJ1-2; D unclear. Germline V gene data show CDR1 as MNHNS and CDR2 as SASEGT. Trimming pared 6 bases from V and 0 bases from J, leaving 14 bases between. The CDR3 totals 15 residues. This chain's CDR3 is CASSPSVGTNYGYTF. The CDR3 DNA follows: TGTGCCAGCAGCCCCTCCGTGGGAACTAACTATGGCTACACCTTC.

The rearrangement joins TRBV7-9 to TRBJ2-2, with D hard to call. CDR1 is SEHNR and CDR2 is FQNEAQ in the germline V gene (reference sequence). V was cut by 1 base and J by 4 bases, with 10 bases left in between. CDR3 length: 15 amino acids. The CDR3 sequence is CASSLVLGFTGELFF. CDR3 bases: TGTGCCAGCAGCTTAGTCCTGGGATTCACCGGGGAGCTGTTTTTT.

In this sample, this clonotype turned up a few times. This chain's CDR3 is CSAPPGTSSYEQYF. The CDR3 DNA is TGCAGTGCACCCCCAGGGACTAGTAGCTACGAGCAGTACTTC. This chain connects TRBV20-1 to TRBJ2-7; the match to TRBD2 covers 8 bases. The trim removed 6 bases at V and 3 bases at J, leaving 10 bases unmatched. Looked up from germline, CDR1 is DFQATT and CDR2 is SNEGSKA (reference sequence). This CDR3 contains 14 residues.

The gene calls are TRBV5-8 and TRBJ1-5; D is unclear. The V end was cut by 7 bases, the J end by 5 bases, with 19 bases between. CDR3 length: 15 residues. Germline V gene data show CDR1 as SGHTS and CDR2 as YDEGEE. CDR3 nucleotides: TGTGCCAGCGGCCCTGGACTGCTCTACTATCAGCCCCAGCATTTT. It yields the protein CASGPGLLYYQPQHF. Supplemented by reference TRBV5-8 and TRBJ1-5, the full variable domain reads EAGVTQSPTHLIKTRGQQATLRCSPISGHTSVYWYQQALGLGLQFLLWYDEGEERNRGNFPPRFSGRQFPNYSSELNVNALELEDSALYLCASGPGLLYYQPQHFGDGTRLSIL.

This sequence joins TRBV18 and TRBJ2-4, with D hard to call. Trimming took off 1 base at V and 6 bases at J, with 10 bases between the two ends. The CDR3 is 14 residues long. The V gene's germline CDR1 is KGHSH and CDR2 LQKENI. CDR3 nucleotide sequence: TGTGCCAGCTCACCACTCCCAGATCTAAACATTCAGTACTTC. It codes for CASSPLPDLNIQYF.

The sample holds many counts of this clonotype. V and J are TRBV5-1 and TRBJ2-3; a possible D gene is TRBD2 (6 bases). There are 15 residues in the CDR3. Looked up from germline, CDR1 is SGHRS and CDR2 is YFSETQ. V was pared by 2 bases and J by 4 bases, with 14 bases between. In DNA form, the CDR3 reads TGCGCCAGCAGCTTTCTGGGGGAGGTCGCAGATACGCAGTATTTT. Encoded protein: CASSFLGEVADTQYF.

This clonotype was picked up many times. The chain has TRBV20-1 and TRBJ2-1; D unresolved. The V gene's germline CDR1 is DFQATT and CDR2 SNEGSKA (reference sequence). Deletions cut 1 base from V and 0 bases from J, with 16 bases between. The length of the CDR3 is 17 residues. The CDR3 region has the DNA TGCAGTGCTAGAGTCAGAAGACTCAGAGTCTCCTACAATGAGCAGTTCTTC. It codes for CSARVRRLRVSYNEQFF.

About this clonotype: At one boundary the junction diverges from the germline segment, which might be a read error. V gene TRBV5-1 combines with J gene TRBJ1-1; weak D call: TRBD1 (5 bases). The CDR3 has 16 residues. From germline, CDR1 is SGHRS and CDR2 YFSETQ. This CDR3 is CPSSQDIGVGNTEAFF. The CDR3 nucleotides read TGCCCCAGCAGCCAGGACATAGGGGTTGGGAACACTGAAGCTTTCTTT.

Concerning this clonotype itself: A read error may account for a junction end that differs from germline. V and J are TRBV28 and TRBJ2-1; no clear D. CDR1 is MDHEN and CDR2 is SYDVKM in the germline V gene. The CDR3 sequence is 13 residues long. CDR3 in amino acids: CASSLSRVNEQFF. Written as DNA, the CDR3 is TGCGCCAGCAGTTTAAGTCGCGTAAATGAGCAGTTCTTC.

This clonotype showed up just a few times. The V call is TRBV5-4, the J call TRBJ1-6; D is unclear. Trimming pared 4 bases from V and 7 bases from J, leaving 12 bases between. The germline gives CDR1 SGHNT, CDR2 YYREEE (reference sequence). This CDR3 has 14 amino acids. This CDR3 is CASSPHVTNSPLHF. In DNA, the CDR3 is TGTGCCAGCAGCCCCCATGTCACCAATTCACCCCTCCACTTT.

The V gene is TRBV4-2, the J gene TRBJ2-7; TRBD1 agrees at 8 bases. Germline V CDR1 and CDR2: LGHNA, YNFKEQ. The CDR3 covers 16 residues. With 4 bases clipped from V and 4 bases from J, the junction kept 12 bases outside the gene matches. The CDR3 loop reads CASSRFLGQGSYEQYF. The CDR3 DNA reads as TGTGCCAGCAGCCGATTTCTCGGACAGGGTTCGTACGAGCAGTACTTC.

The V call is TRBV7-2, the J call TRBJ2-5, with D possibly TRBD1 on 5 matching bases. This CDR3 is built from 14 residues. From germline, CDR1 is SGHTA and CDR2 FQGNSA. Trimming took 2 bases from V and 4 from J, leaving 11 bases between them. CDR3: CASSLPGILETQYF. CDR3 DNA sequence: TGTGCCAGCAGCTTACCAGGGATCCTAGAGACCCAGTACTTC. Full variable domain (rest looked up from reference TRBV7-2 and TRBJ2-5): GAGVSQSPSNKVTEKGKDVELRCDPISGHTALYWYRQSLGQGLEFLIYFQGNSAPDKSGLPSDRFSAERTGGSVSTLTIQRTQQEDSAVYLCASSLPGILETQYFGPGTRLLVL.

J is TRBJ1-2 and V is TRBV9, with D perhaps matching TRBD1 (5 bases). In germline, CDR1 is SGDLS, CDR2 YYNGEE. The CDR3 is 15 amino acids. The ends were cut back, 3 bases at V and 4 bases at J, with 16 bases in the middle. The chain's CDR3 is CASSAGAGSPYGYTF. The CDR3 DNA reads TGTGCCAGCAGCGCCGGGGCAGGGAGTCCCTATGGCTACACCTTC.